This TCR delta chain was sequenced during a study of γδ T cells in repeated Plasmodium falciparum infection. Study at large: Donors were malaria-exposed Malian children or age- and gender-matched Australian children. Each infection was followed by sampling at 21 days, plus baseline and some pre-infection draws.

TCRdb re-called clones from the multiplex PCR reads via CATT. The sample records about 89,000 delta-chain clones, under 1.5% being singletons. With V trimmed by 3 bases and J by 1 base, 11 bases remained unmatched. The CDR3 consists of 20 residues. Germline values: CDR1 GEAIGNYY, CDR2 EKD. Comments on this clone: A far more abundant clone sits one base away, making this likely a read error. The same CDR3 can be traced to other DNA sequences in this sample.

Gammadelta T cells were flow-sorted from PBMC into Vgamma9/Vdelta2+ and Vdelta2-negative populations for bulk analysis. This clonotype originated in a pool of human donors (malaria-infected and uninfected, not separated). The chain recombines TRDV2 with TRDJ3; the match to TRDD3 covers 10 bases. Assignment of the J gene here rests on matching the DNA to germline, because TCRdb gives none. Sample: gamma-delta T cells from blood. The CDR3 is CACDLLLGDASSWDTRQMFF. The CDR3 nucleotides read TGTGCCTGTGACCTCTTACTGGGGGATGCGAGTTCCTGGGACACCCGACAGATGTTTTTC.